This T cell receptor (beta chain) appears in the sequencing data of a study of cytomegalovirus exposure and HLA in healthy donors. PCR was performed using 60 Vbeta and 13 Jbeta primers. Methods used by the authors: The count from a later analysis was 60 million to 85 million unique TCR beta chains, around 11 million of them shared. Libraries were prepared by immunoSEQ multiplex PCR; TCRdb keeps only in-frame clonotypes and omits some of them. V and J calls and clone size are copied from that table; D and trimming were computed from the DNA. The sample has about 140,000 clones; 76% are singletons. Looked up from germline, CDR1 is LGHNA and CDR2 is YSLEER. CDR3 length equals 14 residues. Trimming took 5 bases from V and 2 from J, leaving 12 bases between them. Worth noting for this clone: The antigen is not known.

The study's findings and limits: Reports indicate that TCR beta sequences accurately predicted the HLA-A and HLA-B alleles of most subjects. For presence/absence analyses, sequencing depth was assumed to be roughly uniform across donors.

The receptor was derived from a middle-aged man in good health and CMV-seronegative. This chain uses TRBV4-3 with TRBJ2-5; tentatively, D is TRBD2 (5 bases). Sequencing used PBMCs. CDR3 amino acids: CASSFSPGQETQYF. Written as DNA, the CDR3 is TGCGCCAGCAGCTTTAGTCCGGGGCAAGAGACCCAGTACTTC.